The present T cell receptor (beta chain) was sequenced within a study of CD8+ T cells in alopecia areata. Following extraction, RNA underwent reverse transcription to cDNA, which served as the sequencing template. Assay used: immunoSEQ multiplex PCR; TCRdb lists only in-frame clones, some missing. The sample lists hundreds of thousands of clones, 50% to 70% occurring once. The germline CDR1 and CDR2 sequences are SGHRS and YFSETQ. This CDR3 is built from 18 residues. The V and J ends lost 5 bases and 4 bases, in that order; junction bases with no gene match: 15. V is TRBV5-1 and J is TRBJ1-2, with TRBD1 matching over 12 bases. The TCR sequence derives from a human donor with alopecia areata. Sample: CD4+ T cells sorted from blood, taken at week 0. CDR3 DNA sequence: TGCGCCAGCAGGTCCAGTCCGGGACAGGGGGCGAGGATCTATGGCTACACCTTC. This translates into CASRSSPGQGARIYGYTF.